This TCR beta chain was observed in a study of cytomegalovirus exposure and HLA in healthy donors. PCR used 60 Vbeta primers and 13 Jbeta primers. Authors' methods: Later work found 65 million to 90 million unique TCR beta chains, with around 10 million shared. Repertoires were generated with immunoSEQ multiplex PCR, while TCRdb's copy carries only in-frame clones and drops some. The V and J calls and the clone size are those of that table, but D and trimming were determined from the DNA. The table shows 90,000 to 140,000 clones, with approximately 83% occurring only once. In germline, CDR1 is SQVTM, CDR2 ANQGSEA. V gave up 3 bases and J gave up 6 bases; unmatched junction bases: 4. The CDR3 loop spans 12 amino acids.

This rearrangement joins TRBV29-1 to TRBJ1-2; 7 positions agree with TRBD1. The sequenced sample consisted of PBMCs. The sequence was obtained from a man younger than 35 in good health and CMV-seronegative. CDR3 region: CSVDGTDHGYTF. In DNA form, the CDR3 reads TGCAGCGTTGATGGGACAGATCATGGCTACACCTTC.